This T cell receptor beta chain was observed in a study of tumor-infiltrating lymphocytes in primary liver carcinoma. The overall study: Surgeons resected the patients' primary liver carcinomas. Points from the study as a whole: Tumor top-250-clone fractions significantly exceeded those of blood (p = 0.039).

With roughly 540 ng total RNA as template and a constant-region primer, TCR beta cDNA was made. Investigators got TCR beta libraries out of three nested multiplex PCR rounds, done with slightly modified ARM-PCR. TRBV1-TRBV30 forward primers and a C-beta reverse primer were used in the first two PCR rounds, which each ran for about 9 cycles. TCRdb reanalysed the multiplex PCR reads using MiXCR and keeps one entry per CDR3 protein. The sample lists about 200,000 distinct CDR3 sequences, about 65% occurring once. The V segment lost 0 bases and the J segment 5 bases; nucleotides outside the gene matches: 10. The germline CDR1 and CDR2 sequences are MNHEY and SVGAGI. This CDR3 has 17 amino acids. This clonotype was counted ten times or more. Antigen specificity is unknown. Unsorted whole blood yielded blood RNA, and germline DNA was extracted as well.

Sequenced input: peripheral blood. This receptor was taken from an older woman with primary liver carcinoma and hepatitis B virus infection. The chain links TRBV6-5 to TRBJ2-7; TRBD1 aligns across 10 bases. The DNA of the CDR3 is TGTGCCAGCAGTTACTCAGCTCCCGGGACAGGGGTAGACGAGCAGTACTTC. This sequence encodes CASSYSAPGTGVDEQYF.